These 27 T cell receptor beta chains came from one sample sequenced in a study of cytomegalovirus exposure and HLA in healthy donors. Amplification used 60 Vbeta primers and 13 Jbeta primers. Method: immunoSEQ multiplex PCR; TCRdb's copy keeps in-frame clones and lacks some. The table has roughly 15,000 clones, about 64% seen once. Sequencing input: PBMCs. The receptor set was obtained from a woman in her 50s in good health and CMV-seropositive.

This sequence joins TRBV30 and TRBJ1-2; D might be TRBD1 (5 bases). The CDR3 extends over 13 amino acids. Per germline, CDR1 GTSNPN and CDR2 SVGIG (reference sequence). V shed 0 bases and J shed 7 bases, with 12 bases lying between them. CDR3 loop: CAWSVGQGSGYTF. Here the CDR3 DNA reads TGTGCCTGGAGTGTAGGGCAGGGTAGTGGCTACACCTTC.

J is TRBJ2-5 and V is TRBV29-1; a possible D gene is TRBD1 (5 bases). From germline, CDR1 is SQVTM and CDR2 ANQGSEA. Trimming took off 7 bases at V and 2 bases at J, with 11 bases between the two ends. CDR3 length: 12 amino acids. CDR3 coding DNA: TGCAGCGCGGAGACAGTACAAGAGACCCAGTACTTC. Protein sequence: CSAETVQETQYF.

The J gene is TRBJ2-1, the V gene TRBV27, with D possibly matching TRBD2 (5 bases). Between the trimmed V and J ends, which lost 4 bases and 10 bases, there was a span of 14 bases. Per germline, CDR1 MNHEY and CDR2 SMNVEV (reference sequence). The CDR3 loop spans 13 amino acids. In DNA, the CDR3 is TGTGCCAGCAGTTCTACTATAGGACTCGAGCAGTTCTTC. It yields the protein CASSSTIGLEQFF.

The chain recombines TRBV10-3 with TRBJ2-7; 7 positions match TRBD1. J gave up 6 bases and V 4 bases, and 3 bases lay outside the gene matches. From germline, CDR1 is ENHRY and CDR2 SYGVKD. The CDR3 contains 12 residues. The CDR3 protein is CAISVQGSEQYF. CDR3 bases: TGTGCCATCAGTGTACAGGGGAGCGAGCAGTACTTC.

CDR3 DNA: TGTGCCAGCAGCCTTGACAGTGGCCCCTACAATGAGCAGTTCTTC. Translated: CASSLDSGPYNEQFF. This sequence joins TRBV7-9 and TRBJ2-1; D perhaps matches TRBD1 (5 bases). Trimming shortened V by 5 bases and J by 2 bases, and 13 bases separated the two germline ends. CDR1 SEHNR and CDR2 FQNEAQ come from the germline V gene (reference sequence). The CDR3 runs 15 residues.

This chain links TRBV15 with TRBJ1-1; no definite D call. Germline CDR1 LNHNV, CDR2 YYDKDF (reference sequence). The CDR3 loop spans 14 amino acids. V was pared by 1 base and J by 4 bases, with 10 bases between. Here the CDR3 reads CATSRGAHATEAFF. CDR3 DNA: TGTGCCACCAGCAGAGGGGCGCATGCCACTGAAGCTTTCTTT.

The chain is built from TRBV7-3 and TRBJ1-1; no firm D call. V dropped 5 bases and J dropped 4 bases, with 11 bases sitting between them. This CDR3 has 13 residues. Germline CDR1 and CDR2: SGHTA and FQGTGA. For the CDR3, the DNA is TGTGCCAGCAGCAAGTTTACGGGCACTGAAGCTTTCTTT. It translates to CASSKFTGTEAFF.

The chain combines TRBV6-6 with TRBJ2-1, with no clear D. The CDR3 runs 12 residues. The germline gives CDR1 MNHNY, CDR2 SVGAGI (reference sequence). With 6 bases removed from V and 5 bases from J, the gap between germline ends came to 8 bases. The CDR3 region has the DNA TGTGCCAGCAGACCCAGTCACAATGAGCAGTTCTTC. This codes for CASRPSHNEQFF.

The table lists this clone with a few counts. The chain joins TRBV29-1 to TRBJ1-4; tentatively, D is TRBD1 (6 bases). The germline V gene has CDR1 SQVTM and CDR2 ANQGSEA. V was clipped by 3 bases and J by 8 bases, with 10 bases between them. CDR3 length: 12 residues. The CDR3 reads CSVEQGLEKLFF. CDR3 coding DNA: TGCAGCGTTGAGCAGGGGTTAGAAAAACTGTTTTTT. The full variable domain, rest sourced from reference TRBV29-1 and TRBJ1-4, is SAVISQKPSRDICQRGTSLTIQCQVDSQVTMMFWYRQQPGQSLTLIATANQGSEATYESGFVIDKFPISRPNLTFSTLTVSNMSPEDSSIYLCSVEQGLEKLFFGSGTQLSVL.

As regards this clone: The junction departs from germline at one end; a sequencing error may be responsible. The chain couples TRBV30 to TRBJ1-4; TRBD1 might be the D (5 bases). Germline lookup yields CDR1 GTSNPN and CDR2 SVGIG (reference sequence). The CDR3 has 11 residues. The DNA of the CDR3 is TGTGCCTGGAGTGTACTGGGCAGGGTTGTTTTT. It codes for CAWSVLGRVVF.

The CDR3 DNA is TGTGCCTGCCACTCGGGAACTGAAGCTTTCTTT. Protein: CACHSGTEAFF. The chain has TRBV30 and TRBJ1-1; D remains unclear. Germline CDR1 GTSNPN, CDR2 SVGIG (reference sequence). This CDR3 has 11 residues. Trimming took off 6 bases at V and 5 bases at J, with 10 bases between the two ends.

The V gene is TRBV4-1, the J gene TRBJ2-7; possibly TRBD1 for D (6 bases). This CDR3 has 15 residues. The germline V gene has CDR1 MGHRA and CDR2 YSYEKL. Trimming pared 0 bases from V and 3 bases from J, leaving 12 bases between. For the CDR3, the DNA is TGCGCCAGCAGCCAAGATTGGGACATACTCTACGAGCAGTACTTC. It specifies CASSQDWDILYEQYF.

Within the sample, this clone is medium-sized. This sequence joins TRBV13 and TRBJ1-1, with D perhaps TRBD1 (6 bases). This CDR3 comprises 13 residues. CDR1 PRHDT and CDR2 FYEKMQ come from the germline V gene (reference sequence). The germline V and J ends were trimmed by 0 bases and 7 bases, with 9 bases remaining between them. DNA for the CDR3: TGTGCCAGCAGCTTAGGTAGGGGGGGTGAAGCTTTCTTT. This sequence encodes CASSLGRGGEAFF.

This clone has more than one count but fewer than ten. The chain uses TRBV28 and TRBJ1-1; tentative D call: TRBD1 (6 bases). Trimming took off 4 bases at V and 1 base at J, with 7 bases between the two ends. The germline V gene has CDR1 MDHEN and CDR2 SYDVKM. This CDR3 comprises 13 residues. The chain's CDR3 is CASSWTANTEAFF. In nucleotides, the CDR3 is TGTGCCAGCAGTTGGACAGCGAACACTGAAGCTTTCTTT.

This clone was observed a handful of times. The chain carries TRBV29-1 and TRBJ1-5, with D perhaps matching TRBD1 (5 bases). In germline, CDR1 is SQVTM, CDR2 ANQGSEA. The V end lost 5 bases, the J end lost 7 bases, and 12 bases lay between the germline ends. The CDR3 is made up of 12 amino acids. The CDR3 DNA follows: TGCAGCGTTTCTACAGGAGGGCAGCCCCAGCATTTT. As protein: CSVSTGGQPQHF.

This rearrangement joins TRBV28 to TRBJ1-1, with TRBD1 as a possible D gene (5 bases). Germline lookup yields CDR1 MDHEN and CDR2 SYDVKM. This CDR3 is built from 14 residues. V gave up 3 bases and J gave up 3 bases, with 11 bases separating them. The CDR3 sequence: CASSFLGVDTEAFF. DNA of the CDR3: TGTGCCAGCAGTTTTTTAGGGGTCGACACTGAAGCTTTCTTT.

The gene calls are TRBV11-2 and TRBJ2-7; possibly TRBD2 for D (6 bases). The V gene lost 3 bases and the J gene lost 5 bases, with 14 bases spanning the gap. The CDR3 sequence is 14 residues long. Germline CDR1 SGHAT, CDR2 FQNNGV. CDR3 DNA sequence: TGTGCCAGCAGCTTCACGGACCTAGCGAACGAGCAGTACTTC. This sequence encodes CASSFTDLANEQYF.

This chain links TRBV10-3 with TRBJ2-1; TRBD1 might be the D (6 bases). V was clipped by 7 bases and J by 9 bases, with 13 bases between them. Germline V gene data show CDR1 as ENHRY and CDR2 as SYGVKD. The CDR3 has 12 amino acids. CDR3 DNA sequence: TGTGCCATCAAAACAGAACAGGGTGAGCAGTTCTTC. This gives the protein CAIKTEQGEQFF.

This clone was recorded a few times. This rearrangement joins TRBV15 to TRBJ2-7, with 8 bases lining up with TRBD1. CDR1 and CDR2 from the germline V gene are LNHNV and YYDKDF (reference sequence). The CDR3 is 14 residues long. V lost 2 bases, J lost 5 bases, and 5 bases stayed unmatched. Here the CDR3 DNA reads TGTGCCACCAGCAGAAGAGGACAGGGTCACGAGCAGTACTTC. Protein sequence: CATSRRGQGHEQYF.

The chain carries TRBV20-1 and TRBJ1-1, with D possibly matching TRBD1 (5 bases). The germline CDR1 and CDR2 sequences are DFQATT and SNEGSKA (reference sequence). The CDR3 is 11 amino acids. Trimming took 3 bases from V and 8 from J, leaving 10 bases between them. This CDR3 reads CSASSGGEAFF. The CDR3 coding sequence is TGCAGTGCTAGTAGTGGGGGGGAAGCTTTCTTT.

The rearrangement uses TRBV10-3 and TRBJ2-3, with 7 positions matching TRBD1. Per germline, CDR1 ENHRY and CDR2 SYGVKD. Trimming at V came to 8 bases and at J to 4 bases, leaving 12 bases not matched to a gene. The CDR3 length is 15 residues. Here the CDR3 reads CAILESRQGADTQYF. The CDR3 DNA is TGTGCCATCCTAGAATCTAGACAGGGAGCAGATACGCAGTATTTT.

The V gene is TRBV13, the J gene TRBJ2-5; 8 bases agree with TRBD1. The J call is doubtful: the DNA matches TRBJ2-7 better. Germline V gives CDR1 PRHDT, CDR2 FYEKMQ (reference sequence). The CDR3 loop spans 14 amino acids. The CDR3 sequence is CASSPGTGWHEQYF. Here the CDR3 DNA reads TGTGCCAGCAGCCCGGGGACAGGTTGGCACGAGCAGTACTTC.

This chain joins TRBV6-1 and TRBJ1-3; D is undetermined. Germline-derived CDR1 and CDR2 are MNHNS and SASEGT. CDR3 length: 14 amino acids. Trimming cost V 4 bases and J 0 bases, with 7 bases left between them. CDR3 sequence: CASSGPGSGNTIYF. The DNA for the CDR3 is TGTGCCAGCAGTGGCCCGGGCTCTGGAAACACCATATATTTT.

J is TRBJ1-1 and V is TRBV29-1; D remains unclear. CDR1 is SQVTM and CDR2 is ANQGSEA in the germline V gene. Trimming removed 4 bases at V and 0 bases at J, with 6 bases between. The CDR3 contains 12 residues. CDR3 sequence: CSVVRLNTEAFF. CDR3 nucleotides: TGCAGCGTTGTCAGGCTGAACACTGAAGCTTTCTTT. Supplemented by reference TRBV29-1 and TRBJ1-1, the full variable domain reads SAVISQKPSRDICQRGTSLTIQCQVDSQVTMMFWYRQQPGQSLTLIATANQGSEATYESGFVIDKFPISRPNLTFSTLTVSNMSPEDSSIYLCSVVRLNTEAFFGQGTRLTVV.

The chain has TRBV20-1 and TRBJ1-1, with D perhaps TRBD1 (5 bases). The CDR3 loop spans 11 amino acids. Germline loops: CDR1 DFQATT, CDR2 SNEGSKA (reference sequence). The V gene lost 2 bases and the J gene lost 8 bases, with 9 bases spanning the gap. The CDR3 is CSARLQGEAFF. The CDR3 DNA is TGCAGTGCTAGATTGCAGGGAGAAGCTTTCTTT.

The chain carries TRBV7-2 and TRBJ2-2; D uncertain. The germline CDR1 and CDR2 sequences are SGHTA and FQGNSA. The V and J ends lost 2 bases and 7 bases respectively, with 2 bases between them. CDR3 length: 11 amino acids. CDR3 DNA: TGTGCCAGCAGCTTATACGGGGAGCTGTTTTTT. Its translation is CASSLYGELFF.

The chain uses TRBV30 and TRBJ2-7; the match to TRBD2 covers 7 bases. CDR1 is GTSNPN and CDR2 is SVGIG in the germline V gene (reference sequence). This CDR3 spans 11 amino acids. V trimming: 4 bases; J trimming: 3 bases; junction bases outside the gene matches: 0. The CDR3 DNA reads TGTGCCTGGACTAGCGGCTACGAGCAGTACTTC. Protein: CAWTSGYEQYF.